This T cell receptor beta chain was sequenced in a study of blood T cell repertoires in COVID-19. At the level of the study: The study drew acute and convalescent COVID-19 samples from the United States, Italy and Spain.

The Seattle patients, enrolled during active infection, were followed longitudinally. Original processing methods: Estimated nucleated cell counts came from reference gene primer amplification. The table came from immunoSEQ multiplex PCR; TCRdb's copy has only in-frame clones and leaves some out. That table supplies the V and J calls and clone size; D and trimming were determined from the DNA. Of 87,000 or so clones listed, 90% are singletons. CDR1 and CDR2 from the germline V gene are MNHNS and SASEGT. Unmatched junction bases numbered 8, after V lost 0 bases and J lost 5 bases. The CDR3 is made up of 16 amino acids.

The sequence came from a young man with COVID-19, enrolled during active disease. The sequencing input was peripheral blood. The chain links TRBV6-1 to TRBJ2-5; 8 positions agree with TRBD2. Here the CDR3 reads CASSEALSGRGETQYF. The CDR3 region has the DNA TGTGCCAGCAGTGAAGCGCTGAGCGGGAGAGGCGAGACCCAGTACTTC.